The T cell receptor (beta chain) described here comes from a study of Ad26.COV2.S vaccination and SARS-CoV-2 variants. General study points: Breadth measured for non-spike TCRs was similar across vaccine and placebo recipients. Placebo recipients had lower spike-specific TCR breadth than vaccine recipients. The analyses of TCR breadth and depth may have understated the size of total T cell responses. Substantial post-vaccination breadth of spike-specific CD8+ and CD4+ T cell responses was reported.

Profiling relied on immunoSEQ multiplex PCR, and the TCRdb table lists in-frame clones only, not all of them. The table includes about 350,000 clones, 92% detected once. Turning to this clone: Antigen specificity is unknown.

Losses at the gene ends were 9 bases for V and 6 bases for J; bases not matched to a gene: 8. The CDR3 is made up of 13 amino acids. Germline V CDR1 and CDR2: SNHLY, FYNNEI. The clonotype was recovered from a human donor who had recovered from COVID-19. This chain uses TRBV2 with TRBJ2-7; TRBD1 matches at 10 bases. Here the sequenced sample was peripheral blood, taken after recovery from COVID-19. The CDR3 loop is CASITGTGVEQYF. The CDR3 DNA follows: TGTGCCAGTATCACCGGGACAGGGGTCGAGCAGTACTTC.